This T cell receptor beta chain came from a study of blood T cell repertoires in COVID-19. At the level of the study: Specimens from acute and convalescent COVID-19 originated in the United States, Italy and Spain. T cells, B-cell-depleted T cells, or PBMCs provided the cDNA or gDNA that served as material.

Generated by immunoSEQ multiplex PCR, the TCRdb table keeps only in-frame clones and is missing some. Counted here are under 200,000 clones, about 88% occurring once; the ten biggest clones make up under 6.5%. V trimming: 7 bases; J trimming: 0 bases; junction bases outside the gene matches: 9. Germline values: CDR1 SGHRS, CDR2 YFSETQ. The CDR3 extends over 15 amino acids. The sequence was collected from a woman between 50 and 59 years old with COVID-19, enrolled during active disease. The chain employs TRBV5-1 and TRBJ1-1; TRBD1 matches at 7 bases. What was sequenced was peripheral blood. The CDR3 nucleotides are TGCGCCAGCCGACAACTAGGACAGGTGAACACTGAAGCTTTCTTT. Translating it yields CASRQLGQVNTEAFF.